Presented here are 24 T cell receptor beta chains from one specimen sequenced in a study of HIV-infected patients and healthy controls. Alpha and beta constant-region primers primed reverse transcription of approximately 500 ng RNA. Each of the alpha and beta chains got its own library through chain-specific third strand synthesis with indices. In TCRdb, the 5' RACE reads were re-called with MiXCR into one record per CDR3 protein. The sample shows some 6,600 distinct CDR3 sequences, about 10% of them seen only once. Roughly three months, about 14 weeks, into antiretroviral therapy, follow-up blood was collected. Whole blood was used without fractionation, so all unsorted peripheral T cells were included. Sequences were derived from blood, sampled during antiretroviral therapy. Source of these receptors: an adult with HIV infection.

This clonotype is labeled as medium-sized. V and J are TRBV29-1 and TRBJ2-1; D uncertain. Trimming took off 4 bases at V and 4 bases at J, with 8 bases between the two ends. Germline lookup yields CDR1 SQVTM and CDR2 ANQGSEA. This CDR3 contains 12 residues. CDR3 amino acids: CSVAAQYNEQFF. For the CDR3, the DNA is TGCAGCGTTGCGGCCCAGTACAATGAGCAGTTCTTC.

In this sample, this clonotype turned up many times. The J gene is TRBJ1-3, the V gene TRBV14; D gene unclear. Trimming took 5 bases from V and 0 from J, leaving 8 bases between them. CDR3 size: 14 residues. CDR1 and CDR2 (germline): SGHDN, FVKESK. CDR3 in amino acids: CASSTPGSGNTIYF. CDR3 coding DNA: TGTGCCAGCAGCACCCCCGGCTCTGGAAACACCATATATTTT.

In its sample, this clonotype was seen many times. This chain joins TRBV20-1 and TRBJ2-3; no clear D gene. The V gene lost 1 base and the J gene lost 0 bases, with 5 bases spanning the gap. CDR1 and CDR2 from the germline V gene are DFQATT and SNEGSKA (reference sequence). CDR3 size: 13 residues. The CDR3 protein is CSARGVSTDTQYF. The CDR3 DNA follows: TGCAGTGCTAGAGGGGTTAGCACAGATACGCAGTATTTT.

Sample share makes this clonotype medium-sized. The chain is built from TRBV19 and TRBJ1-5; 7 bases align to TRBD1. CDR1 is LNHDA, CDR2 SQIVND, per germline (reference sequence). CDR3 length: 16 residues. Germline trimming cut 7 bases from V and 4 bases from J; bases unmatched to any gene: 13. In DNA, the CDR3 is TGTGCCAGTATGAGATCGCCCGGACAGGCGAATCAGCCCCAGCATTTT. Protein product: CASMRSPGQANQPQHF.

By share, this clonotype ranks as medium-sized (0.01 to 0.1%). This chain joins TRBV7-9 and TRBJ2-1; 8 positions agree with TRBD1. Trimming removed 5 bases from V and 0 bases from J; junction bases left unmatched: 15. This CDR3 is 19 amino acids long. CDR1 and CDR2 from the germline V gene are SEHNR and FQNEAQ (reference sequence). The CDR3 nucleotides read TGTGCCAGCAGCCCGCGGGGACAGGTCCTTAAAAGCTCCTACAATGAGCAGTTCTTC. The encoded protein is CASSPRGQVLKSSYNEQFF.

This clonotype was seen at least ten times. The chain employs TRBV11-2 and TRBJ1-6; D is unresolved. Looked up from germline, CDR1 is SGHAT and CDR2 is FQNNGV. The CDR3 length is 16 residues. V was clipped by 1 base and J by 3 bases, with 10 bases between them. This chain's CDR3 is CASSLAGGFYNSPLHF. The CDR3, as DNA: TGTGCCAGCAGCTTAGCCGGAGGTTTCTATAATTCACCCCTCCACTTT.

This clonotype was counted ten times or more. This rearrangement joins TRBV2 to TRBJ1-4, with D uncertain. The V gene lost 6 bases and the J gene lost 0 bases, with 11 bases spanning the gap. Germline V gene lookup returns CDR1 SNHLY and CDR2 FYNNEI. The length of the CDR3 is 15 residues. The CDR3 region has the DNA TGTGCCAGCAGCCGAACCCGTGCAACTAATGAAAAACTGTTTTTT. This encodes CASSRTRATNEKLFF.

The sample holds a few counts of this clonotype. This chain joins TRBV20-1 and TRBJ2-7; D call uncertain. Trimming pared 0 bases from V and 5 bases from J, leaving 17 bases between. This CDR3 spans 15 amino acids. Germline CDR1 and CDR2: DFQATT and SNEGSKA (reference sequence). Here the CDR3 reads CSARDQRRSPHEQYF. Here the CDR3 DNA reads TGCAGTGCTAGAGATCAAAGGCGGTCACCCCACGAGCAGTACTTC.

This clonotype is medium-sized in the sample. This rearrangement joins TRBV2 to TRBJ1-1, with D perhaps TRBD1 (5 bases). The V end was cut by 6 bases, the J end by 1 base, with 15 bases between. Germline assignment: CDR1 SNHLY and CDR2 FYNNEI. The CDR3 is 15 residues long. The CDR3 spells CASRAQGLANTEAFF. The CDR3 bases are TGTGCCAGCAGAGCTCAGGGACTTGCGAACACTGAAGCTTTCTTT.

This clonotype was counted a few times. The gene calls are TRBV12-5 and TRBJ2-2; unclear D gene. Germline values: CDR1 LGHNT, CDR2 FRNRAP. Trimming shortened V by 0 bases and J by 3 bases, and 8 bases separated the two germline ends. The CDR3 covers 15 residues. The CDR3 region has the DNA TGTGCTAGTGGTTTGGTTATCAGAGACACCGGGGAGCTGTTTTTT. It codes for CASGLVIRDTGELFF.

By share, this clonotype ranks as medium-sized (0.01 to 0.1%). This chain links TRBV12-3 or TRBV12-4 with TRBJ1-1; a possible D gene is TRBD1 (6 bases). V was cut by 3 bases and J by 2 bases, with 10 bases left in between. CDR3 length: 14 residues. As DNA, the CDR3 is TGTGCCAGCAGTTTCGGGGGCGGAAACACTGAAGCTTTCTTT. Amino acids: CASSFGGGNTEAFF.

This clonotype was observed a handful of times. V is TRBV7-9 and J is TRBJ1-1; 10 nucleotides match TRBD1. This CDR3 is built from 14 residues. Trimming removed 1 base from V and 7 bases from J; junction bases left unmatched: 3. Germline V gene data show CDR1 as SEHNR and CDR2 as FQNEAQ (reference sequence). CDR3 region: CASSLGQGAGEAFF. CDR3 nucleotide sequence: TGTGCCAGCAGCTTAGGACAGGGGGCTGGTGAAGCTTTCTTT.

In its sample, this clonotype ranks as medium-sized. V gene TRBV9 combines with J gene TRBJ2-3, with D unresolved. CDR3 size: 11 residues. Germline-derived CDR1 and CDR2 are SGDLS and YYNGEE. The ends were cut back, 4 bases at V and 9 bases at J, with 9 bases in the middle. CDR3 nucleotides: TGTGCCAGCAGCACGGCGTACACGCAGTATTTT. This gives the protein CASSTAYTQYF.

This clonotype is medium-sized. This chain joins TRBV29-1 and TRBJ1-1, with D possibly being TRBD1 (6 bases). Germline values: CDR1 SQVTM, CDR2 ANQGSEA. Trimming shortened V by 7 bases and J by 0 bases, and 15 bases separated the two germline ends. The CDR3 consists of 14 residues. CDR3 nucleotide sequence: TGCAGCGCCGGCACCGGACAGTTGAACACTGAAGCTTTCTTT. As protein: CSAGTGQLNTEAFF.

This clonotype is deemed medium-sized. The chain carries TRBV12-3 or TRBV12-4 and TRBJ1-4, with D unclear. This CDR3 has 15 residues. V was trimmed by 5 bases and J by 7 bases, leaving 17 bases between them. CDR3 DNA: TGTGCCAGCAGTACACCGTCGGGTATAAGTGAAAAACTGTTTTTT. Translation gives CASSTPSGISEKLFF.

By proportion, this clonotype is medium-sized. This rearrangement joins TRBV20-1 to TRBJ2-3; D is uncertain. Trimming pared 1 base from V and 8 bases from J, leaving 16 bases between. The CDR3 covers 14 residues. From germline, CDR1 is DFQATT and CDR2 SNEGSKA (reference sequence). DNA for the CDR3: TGCAGTGCTAGAGCCACTGCCTCGTGGAGTACGCAGTATTTT. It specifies CSARATASWSTQYF.

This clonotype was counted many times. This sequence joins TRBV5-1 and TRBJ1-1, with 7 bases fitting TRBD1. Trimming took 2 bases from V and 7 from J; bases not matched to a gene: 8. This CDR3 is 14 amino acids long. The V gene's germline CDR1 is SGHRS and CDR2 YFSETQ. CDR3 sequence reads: CASSFGTETIEAFF. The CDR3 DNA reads TGCGCCAGCAGCTTCGGGACAGAGACTATTGAAGCTTTCTTT.

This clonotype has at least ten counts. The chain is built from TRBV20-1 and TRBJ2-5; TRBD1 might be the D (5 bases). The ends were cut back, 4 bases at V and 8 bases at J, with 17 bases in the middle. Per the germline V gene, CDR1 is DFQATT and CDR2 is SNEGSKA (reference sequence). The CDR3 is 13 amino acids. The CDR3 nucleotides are TGCAGTGCTACCAGGACCACTCAGGGTACCCAGTACTTC. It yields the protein CSATRTTQGTQYF.

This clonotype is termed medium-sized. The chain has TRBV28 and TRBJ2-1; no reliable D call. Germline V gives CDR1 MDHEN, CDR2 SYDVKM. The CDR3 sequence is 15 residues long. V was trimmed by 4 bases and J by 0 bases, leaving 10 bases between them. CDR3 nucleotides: TGTGCCAGCAGTTGGCTAGTGGGCTCCTACAATGAGCAGTTCTTC. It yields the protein CASSWLVGSYNEQFF. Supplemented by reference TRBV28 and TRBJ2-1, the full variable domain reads DVKVTQSSRYLVKRTGEKVFLECVQDMDHENMFWYRQDPGLGLRLIYFSYDVKMKEKGDIPEGYSVSREKKERFSLILESASTNQTSMYLCASSWLVGSYNEQFFGPGTRLTVL.

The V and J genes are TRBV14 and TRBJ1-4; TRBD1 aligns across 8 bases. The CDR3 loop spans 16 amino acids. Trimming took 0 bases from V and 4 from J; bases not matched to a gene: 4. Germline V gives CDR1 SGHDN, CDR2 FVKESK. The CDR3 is CASSQEMGQVNEKLFF. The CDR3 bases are TGTGCCAGCAGCCAAGAAATGGGACAGGTTAATGAAAAACTGTTTTTT.

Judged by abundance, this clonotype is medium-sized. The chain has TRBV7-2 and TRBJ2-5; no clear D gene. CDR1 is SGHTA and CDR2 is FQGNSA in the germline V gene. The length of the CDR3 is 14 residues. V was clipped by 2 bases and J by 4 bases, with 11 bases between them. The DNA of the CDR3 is TGTGCCAGCAGCTTACGGAAGCTTCTAGAGACCCAGTACTTC. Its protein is CASSLRKLLETQYF.

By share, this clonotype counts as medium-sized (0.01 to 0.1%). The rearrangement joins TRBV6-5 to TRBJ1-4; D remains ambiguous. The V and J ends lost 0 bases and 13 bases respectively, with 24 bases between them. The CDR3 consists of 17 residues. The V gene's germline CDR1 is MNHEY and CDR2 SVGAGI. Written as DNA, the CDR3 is TGTGCCAGCAGTTACTCGCGGCCACCATTGATATCTGGAGGACTGTTTTTT. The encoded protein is CASSYSRPPLISGGLFF.

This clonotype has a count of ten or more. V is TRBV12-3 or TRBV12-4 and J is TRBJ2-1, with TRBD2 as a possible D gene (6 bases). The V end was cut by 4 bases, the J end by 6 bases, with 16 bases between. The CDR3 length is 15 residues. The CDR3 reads CASSSWWEDGNEQFF. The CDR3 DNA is TGTGCCAGCAGTTCTTGGTGGGAGGATGGCAATGAGCAGTTCTTC.

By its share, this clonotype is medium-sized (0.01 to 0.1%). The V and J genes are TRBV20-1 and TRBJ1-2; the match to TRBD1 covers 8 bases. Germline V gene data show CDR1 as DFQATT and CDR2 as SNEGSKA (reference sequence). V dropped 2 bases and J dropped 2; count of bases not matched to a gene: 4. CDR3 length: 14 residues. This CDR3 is CSARSGQGNYGYTF. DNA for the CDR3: TGCAGTGCTAGATCCGGACAGGGAAACTATGGCTACACCTTC.